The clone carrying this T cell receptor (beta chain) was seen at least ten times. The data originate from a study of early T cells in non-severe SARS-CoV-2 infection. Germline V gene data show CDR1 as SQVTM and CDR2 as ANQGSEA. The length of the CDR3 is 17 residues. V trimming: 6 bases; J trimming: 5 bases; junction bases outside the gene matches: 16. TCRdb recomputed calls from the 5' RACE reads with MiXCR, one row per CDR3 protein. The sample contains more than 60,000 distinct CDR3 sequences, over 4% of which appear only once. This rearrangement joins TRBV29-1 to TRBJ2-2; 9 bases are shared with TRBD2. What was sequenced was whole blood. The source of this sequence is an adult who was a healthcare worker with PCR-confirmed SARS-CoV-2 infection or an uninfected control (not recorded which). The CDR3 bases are TGCAGCGTCCGGTGGCTAGCGGGACCCTCCGGGACCGGGGAGCTGTTTTTT. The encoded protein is CSVRWLAGPSGTGELFF.